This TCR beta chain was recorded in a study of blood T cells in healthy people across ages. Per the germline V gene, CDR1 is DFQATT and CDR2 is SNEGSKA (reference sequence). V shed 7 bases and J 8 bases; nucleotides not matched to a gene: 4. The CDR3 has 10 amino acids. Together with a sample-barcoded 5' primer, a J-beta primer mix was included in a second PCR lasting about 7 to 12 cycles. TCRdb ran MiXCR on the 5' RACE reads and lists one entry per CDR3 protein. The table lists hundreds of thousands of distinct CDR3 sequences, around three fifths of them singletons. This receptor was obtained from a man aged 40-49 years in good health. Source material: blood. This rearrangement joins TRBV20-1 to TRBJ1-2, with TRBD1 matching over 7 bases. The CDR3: CSEGARGYTF. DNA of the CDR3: TGCAGTGAGGGGGCACGAGGCTACACCTTC.